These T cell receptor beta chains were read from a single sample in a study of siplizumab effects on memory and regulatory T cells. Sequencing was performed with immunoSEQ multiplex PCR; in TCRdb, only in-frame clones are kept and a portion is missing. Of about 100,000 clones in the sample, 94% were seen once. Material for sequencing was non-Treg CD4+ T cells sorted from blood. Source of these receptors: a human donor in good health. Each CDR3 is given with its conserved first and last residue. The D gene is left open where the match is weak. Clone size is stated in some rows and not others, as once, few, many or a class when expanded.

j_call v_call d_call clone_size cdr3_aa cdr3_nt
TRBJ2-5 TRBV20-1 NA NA CSAPLGAQYF TGCAGTGCTCCTTTAGGGGCCCAGTACTTC
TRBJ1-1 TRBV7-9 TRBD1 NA CASSIQQGVTEAFF TGTGCCAGCAGCATACAACAGGGGGTCACTGAAGCTTTCTTT
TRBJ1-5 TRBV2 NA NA CASSEQGITQPQHF TGTGCCAGCAGTGAACAAGGGATTACTCAGCCCCAGCATTTT
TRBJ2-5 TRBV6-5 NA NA CASSYLSTGETQYF TGTGCCAGCAGTTACCTAAGTACCGGAGAGACCCAGTACTTC
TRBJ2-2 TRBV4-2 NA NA CASSQVRTGLGELFF TGTGCCAGCAGCCAAGTTAGAACCGGCCTCGGGGAGCTGTTTTTT
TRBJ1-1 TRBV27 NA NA CASSLIGVGNTEAFF TGTGCCAGCAGTTTAATCGGGGTGGGGAACACTGAAGCTTTCTTT
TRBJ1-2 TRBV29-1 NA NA CSVEEEYGYTF TGCAGCGTTGAAGAAGAATATGGCTACACCTTC
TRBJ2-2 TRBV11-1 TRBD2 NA CASSLHVTSGRTGELFF TGTGCCAGCAGCCTCCATGTGACTAGCGGGAGAACCGGGGAGCTGTTTTTT
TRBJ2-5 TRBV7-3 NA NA CASSLRGRGLWETQYF TGTGCCAGCAGCTTAAGGGGGAGGGGGCTTTGGGAGACCCAGTACTTC
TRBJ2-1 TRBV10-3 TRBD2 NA CAISGGLAGKNEQFF TGTGCCATCAGTGGTGGACTAGCGGGCAAGAATGAGCAGTTCTTC
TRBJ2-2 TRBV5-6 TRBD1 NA CASSYRGMNTGELFF TGTGCCAGCAGCTACAGGGGGATGAACACCGGGGAGCTGTTTTTT
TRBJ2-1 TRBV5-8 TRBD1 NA CASRGRQGARHDEQFF TGTGCCAGCAGAGGTAGACAGGGGGCGCGTCACGATGAGCAGTTCTTC
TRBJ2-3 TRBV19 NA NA CASSIARGNTDTQYF TGTGCCAGTAGTATAGCCCGGGGCAACACAGATACGCAGTATTTT
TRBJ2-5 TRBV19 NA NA CASSIGWINGAQYF TGTGCCAGTAGTATAGGGTGGATCAACGGGGCCCAGTACTTC
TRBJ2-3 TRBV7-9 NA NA CASSLAASTDTQYF TGTGCCAGCAGCTTAGCGGCAAGCACAGATACGCAGTATTTT
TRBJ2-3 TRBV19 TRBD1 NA CASSIEAGGDTQYF TGTGCCAGTAGTATTGAGGCAGGGGGAGATACGCAGTATTTT
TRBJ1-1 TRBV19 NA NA CASSIGGVGTEAFF TGTGCCAGTAGTATAGGCGGGGTAGGGACTGAAGCTTTCTTT
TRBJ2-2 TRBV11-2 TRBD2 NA CASSPAGPKLAGATGELFF TGTGCCAGCAGCCCAGCAGGGCCGAAACTAGCGGGAGCTACCGGGGAGCTGTTTTTT
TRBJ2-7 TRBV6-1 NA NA CASERGESYEQYF TGTGCCAGCGAACGGGGCGAGTCCTACGAGCAGTACTTC
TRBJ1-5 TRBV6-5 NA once CASSYSGVYQPQHF TGTGCCAGCAGTTACTCCGGGGTTTATCAGCCCCAGCATTTT
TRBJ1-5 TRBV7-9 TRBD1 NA CASSRGTGTVVQPQHF TGTGCCAGCAGCCGCGGGACAGGGACCGTGGTACAGCCCCAGCATTTT
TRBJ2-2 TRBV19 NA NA CASSIDFSPELFF TGTGCCAGTAGTATTGACTTCTCCCCGGAGCTGTTTTTT
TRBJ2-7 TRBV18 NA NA CASSPGISYEQYF TGTGCCAGCTCACCAGGGATCAGCTACGAGCAGTACTTC
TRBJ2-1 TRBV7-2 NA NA CASSFIREQFF TGTGCCAGCAGCTTTATCCGTGAGCAGTTCTTC
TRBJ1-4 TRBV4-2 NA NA CASSQGREVEKLFF TGTGCCAGCAGCCAAGGGCGGGAGGTTGAAAAACTGTTTTTT
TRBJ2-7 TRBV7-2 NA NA CASSPRGALKYEQYF TGTGCCAGCAGCCCCCGGGGAGCGTTGAAATACGAGCAGTACTTC
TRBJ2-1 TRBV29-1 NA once CSGWDEQDNEQFF TGCAGCGGTTGGGATGAACAGGACAATGAGCAGTTCTTC
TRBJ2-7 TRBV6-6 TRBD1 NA CASHPGTGTYEQYF TGTGCCAGTCATCCCGGGACAGGGACATACGAGCAGTACTTC
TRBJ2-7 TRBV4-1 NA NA CASSQEFELYEQYF TGCGCCAGCAGCCAAGAGTTCGAGTTGTACGAGCAGTACTTC
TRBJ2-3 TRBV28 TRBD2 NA CASSSWTSGRARVFTDTQYF TGTGCCAGCAGTTCCTGGACTAGCGGGAGGGCCCGAGTGTTCACAGATACGCAGTATTTT
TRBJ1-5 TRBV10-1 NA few CASSEPPGPHTHDALCSNQPQHF TGCGCCAGCAGTGAGCCCCCGGGACCCCACACTCATGATGCACTGTGTAGCAATCAGCCCCAGCATTTT
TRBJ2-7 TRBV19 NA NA CASSTTTFGSYEQYF TGTGCCAGTAGTACGACAACTTTCGGGTCCTACGAGCAGTACTTC
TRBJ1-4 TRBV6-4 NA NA CASSDSRGVAKLFF TGTGCCAGCAGTGACTCGAGGGGGGTTGCAAAACTGTTTTTT
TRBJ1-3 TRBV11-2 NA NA CASSTWTVSSGNTIYF TGTGCCAGCAGCACGTGGACAGTCAGCTCTGGAAACACCATATATTTT
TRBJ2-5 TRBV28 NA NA CASNWVGETQYF TGTGCCAGCAATTGGGTGGGAGAGACCCAGTACTTC
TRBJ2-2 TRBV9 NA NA CASSVATNTGELFF TGTGCCAGCAGCGTTGCGACGAACACCGGGGAGCTGTTTTTT
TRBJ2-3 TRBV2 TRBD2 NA CASTLDRGADTQYF TGTGCCAGCACGCTTGACCGGGGGGCAGATACGCAGTATTTT
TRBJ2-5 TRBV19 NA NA CASSIGPASWTQYF TGTGCCAGTAGTATCGGGCCTGCTAGTTGGACCCAGTACTTC
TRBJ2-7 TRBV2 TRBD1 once CASRVTGDSFNEQYF TGTGCCAGCAGGGTGACAGGGGATAGTTTTAACGAGCAGTACTTC
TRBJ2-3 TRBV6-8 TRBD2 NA CASSRGLAADTQYF TGTGCCAGCAGCCGGGGACTAGCAGCAGATACGCAGTATTTT